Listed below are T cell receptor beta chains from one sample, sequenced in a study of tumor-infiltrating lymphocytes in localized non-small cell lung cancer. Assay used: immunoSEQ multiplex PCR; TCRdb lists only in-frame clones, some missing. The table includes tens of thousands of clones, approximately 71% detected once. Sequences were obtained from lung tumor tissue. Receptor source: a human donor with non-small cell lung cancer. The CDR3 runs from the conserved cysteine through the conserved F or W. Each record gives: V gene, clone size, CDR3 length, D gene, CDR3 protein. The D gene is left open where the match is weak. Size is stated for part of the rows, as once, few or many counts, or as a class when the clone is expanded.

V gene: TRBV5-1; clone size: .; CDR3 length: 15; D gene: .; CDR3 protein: CASSSSGVPTVEQYF
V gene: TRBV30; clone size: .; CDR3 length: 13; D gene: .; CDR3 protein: CAAARQSTDTQYF
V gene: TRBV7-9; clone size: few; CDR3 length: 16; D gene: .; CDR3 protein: CASSLGNAGESYEQYF
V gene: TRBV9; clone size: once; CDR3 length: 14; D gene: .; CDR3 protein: CASSVEAGSSPAIF
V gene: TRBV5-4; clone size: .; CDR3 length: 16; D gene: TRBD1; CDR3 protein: CASSFGTGRLNYEQYF
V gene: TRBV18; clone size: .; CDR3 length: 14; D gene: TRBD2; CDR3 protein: CASSPGLAGNEQFF
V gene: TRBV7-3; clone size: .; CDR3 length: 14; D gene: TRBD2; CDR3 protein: CASSLTSSGPQQFF
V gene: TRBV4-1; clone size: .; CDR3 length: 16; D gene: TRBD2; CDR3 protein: CASSQGAGTSGMEQYF
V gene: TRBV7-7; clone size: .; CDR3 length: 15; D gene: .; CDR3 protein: CASSLGVGNQETQYF
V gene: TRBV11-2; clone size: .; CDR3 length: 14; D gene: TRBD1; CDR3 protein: CASSLGGQGNEQFF
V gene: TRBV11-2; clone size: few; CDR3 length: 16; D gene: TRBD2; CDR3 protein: CASSFPRASGSREQFF
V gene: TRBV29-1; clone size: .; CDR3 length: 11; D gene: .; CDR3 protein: CSVKGGPEAFF
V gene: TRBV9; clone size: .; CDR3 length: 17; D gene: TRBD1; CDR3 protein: CASSVETGAISTDTQYF
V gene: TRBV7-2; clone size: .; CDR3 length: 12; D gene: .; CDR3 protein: CASTPGYDEQFF
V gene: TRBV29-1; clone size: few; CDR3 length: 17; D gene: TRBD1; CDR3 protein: CSVTLGGTGTGGYEQYF
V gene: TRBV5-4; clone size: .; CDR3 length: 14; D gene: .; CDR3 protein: CAVSPTAAKNIQYF
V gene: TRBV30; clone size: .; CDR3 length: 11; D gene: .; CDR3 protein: CAQNRANGYTF
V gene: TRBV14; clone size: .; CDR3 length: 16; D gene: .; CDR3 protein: CASSHLLGPSYNEQFF
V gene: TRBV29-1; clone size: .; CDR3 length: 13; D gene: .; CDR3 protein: CSGGGDSYNEQFF
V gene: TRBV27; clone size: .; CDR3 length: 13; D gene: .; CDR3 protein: CASSLYGGTEAFF
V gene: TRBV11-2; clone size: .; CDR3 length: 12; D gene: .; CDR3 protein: CASSLIGVEAFF
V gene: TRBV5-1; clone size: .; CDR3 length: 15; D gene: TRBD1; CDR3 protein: CASSPTTGASVGYTF
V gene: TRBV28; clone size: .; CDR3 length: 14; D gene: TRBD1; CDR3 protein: CASSIGTGRGGYTF
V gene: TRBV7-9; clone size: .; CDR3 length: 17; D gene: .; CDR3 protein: CASSLARGRTNTGELFF
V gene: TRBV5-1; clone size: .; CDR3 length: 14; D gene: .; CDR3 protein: CASSLRTGNTEAFF
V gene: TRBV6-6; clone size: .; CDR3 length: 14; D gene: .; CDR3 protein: CASSYAESSYEQYF
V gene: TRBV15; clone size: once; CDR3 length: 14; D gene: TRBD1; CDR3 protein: CATSRVGQGTEAFF
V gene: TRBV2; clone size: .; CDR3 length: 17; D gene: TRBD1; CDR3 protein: CASSVSKSGGRDQPQHF
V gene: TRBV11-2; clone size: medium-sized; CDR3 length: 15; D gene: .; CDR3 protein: CASSFIRAGQETQYF